What follows is one TCR beta chain and its context. Study processing details: Reference gene primer amplification gave estimated nucleated cell counts. Some clones are missing from TCRdb's copy, which holds only in-frame ones; the method was immunoSEQ multiplex PCR. V and J calls and clone size follow that table, whereas D and trimming were derived from the DNA. The repertoire holds approximately 250,000 clones, with approximately 85% as singletons. The CDR3 is 17 residues long. This specimen belongs to a study of blood T cell repertoires in COVID-19. At the level of the study: Samples of COVID-19 (acute and convalescent) were obtained from the United States, Italy and Spain.

Participant-given clinical history determined each cohort assignment. This clonotype originated in a woman between 50 and 59 years old with acute COVID-19. The chain combines TRBV21-1 with TRBJ1-1; TRBD1 reflects the table's D call only, with no check against the DNA. TRBV21-1 is deemed a pseudogene. Sequenced: PBMCs or T cells enriched from blood (not recorded which). CDR3 in DNA: TGTGCCAGCAGCAAAGAGGACAGGGTAAAGGTGAACACTGAAGCTTTCTTT. Its protein is CASSKEDRVKVNTEAFF.